What follows are 10 T cell receptor beta chains derived from one specimen sequenced in a study of HIV-infected patients and healthy controls. TCRdb redid the calling of the 5' RACE reads with MiXCR, one entry per CDR3 protein. The profile shows some 70,000 distinct CDR3 sequences, approximately 21% of them singletons. Material for sequencing was CD4+ T cells from blood. These receptors came from a human donor in good health.

This clonotype showed up just a few times. V gene TRBV10-3 combines with J gene TRBJ2-1; 7 positions agree with TRBD2. Germline-derived CDR1 and CDR2 are ENHRY and SYGVKD. V lost 10 bases and J lost 4; bases outside the gene matches: 16. CDR3 length: 16 residues. Here the CDR3 DNA reads TGTGCCACCCAAAGCAGTTTGCGCGGGAGATACAATGAGCAGTTCTTC. Translation: CATQSSLRGRYNEQFF.

This clonotype occurred a few times. V gene TRBV7-8 combines with J gene TRBJ2-3; D gene unclear. The CDR3 sequence is 13 residues long. Germline V CDR1 and CDR2: SGHVS, FQNEAQ. V shed 1 base and J shed 6 bases, with 8 bases lying between them. CDR3 loop: CASSLGIQDTQYF. CDR3 DNA: TGTGCCAGCAGCTTAGGGATTCAGGATACGCAGTATTTT. Supplemented by reference TRBV7-8 and TRBJ2-3, the full variable domain reads GAGVSQSPRYKVAKRGQDVALRCDPISGHVSLFWYQQALGQGPEFLTYFQNEAQLDKSGLPSDRFFAERPEGSVSTLKIQRTQQEDSAVYLCASSLGIQDTQYFGPGTRLTVL.

The V call is TRBV7-3, the J call TRBJ2-2, with D possibly TRBD1 on 6 matching bases. Trimming shortened V by 2 bases and J by 0 bases, and 10 bases separated the two germline ends. CDR3 length: 16 residues. Germline loops: CDR1 SGHTA, CDR2 FQGTGA. The CDR3 DNA follows: TGTGCCAGCAGCTTAGCGACAGGCGCGAACACCGGGGAGCTGTTTTTT. Encoded protein: CASSLATGANTGELFF.

The chain combines TRBV20-1 with TRBJ2-1, with D uncertain. Germline assignment: CDR1 DFQATT and CDR2 SNEGSKA (reference sequence). The CDR3 contains 13 residues. V was trimmed by 6 bases and J by 2 bases, leaving 11 bases between them. The CDR3 sequence: CSALWTAYNEQFF. For the CDR3, the DNA is TGCAGTGCCCTTTGGACGGCCTACAATGAGCAGTTCTTC.

This clonotype was picked up a small number of times. J is TRBJ1-1 and V is TRBV6-5; the D is unclear. The CDR3 length is 15 residues. The germline CDR1 and CDR2 sequences are MNHEY and SVGAGI. V was clipped by 0 bases and J by 1 base, with 9 bases between them. The CDR3 region is CASSYSYSENTEAFF. The CDR3 coding sequence is TGTGCCAGCAGTTACTCGTATTCCGAGAACACTGAAGCTTTCTTT.

This chain's CDR3 is CAITGTGSTGELFF. CDR3 DNA sequence: TGTGCCATTACCGGGACAGGGTCCACCGGGGAGCTGTTTTTT. The chain carries TRBV10-3 and TRBJ2-2; 9 bases agree with TRBD1. J was trimmed by 4 bases and V by 9 bases; bases with no gene match: 6. CDR1 ENHRY and CDR2 SYGVKD come from the germline V gene. The length of the CDR3 is 14 residues.

This sequence joins TRBV7-2 and TRBJ2-2, with TRBD2 identical over 7 bases. The CDR3 extends over 16 amino acids. CDR1 and CDR2 from the germline V gene are SGHTA and FQGNSA. The trim removed 3 bases at V and 5 bases at J, leaving 9 bases unmatched. CDR3 in DNA: TGTGCCAGCAGCTTTACACCGGGACTAAGGACCGGGGAGCTGTTTTTT. This encodes CASSFTPGLRTGELFF.

The sample holds many counts of this clonotype. The chain combines TRBV7-2 with TRBJ2-5; maybe TRBD1 (6 bases). The CDR3 consists of 14 residues. Between the trimmed V and J ends, which lost 5 bases and 2 bases, there was a span of 12 bases. The germline V gene encodes CDR1 SGHTA and CDR2 FQGNSA. The CDR3 DNA reads as TGTGCCAGCAGCCCCGGACAGCTACAAGAGACCCAGTACTTC. This sequence encodes CASSPGQLQETQYF. Looking up the rest from reference TRBV7-2 and TRBJ2-5 gives the full variable domain: GAGVSQSPSNKVTEKGKDVELRCDPISGHTALYWYRQSLGQGLEFLIYFQGNSAPDKSGLPSDRFSAERTGGSVSTLTIQRTQQEDSAVYLCASSPGQLQETQYFGPGTRLLVL.

The chain uses TRBV6-2 or TRBV6-3 and TRBJ2-1; D is perhaps TRBD2 (6 bases). Trimming shortened V by 6 bases and J by 13 bases, and 16 bases separated the two germline ends. Germline-derived CDR1 and CDR2 are MNHEY and SVGEGT. The CDR3 extends over 12 amino acids. CDR3 DNA: TGTGCCAGCAGAAACCCGGGGACTTTACAGTTCTTC. Protein product: CASRNPGTLQFF.

This clonotype showed up many times. CDR3 bases: TGTGCCTGGAGTACAGACAGGGGCCAAGAGACCCAGTACTTC. It is translated as CAWSTDRGQETQYF. The chain employs TRBV30 and TRBJ2-5; 8 bases map to TRBD1. Germline trimming cut 2 bases from V and 1 base from J; bases unmatched to any gene: 3. The V gene's germline CDR1 is GTSNPN and CDR2 SVGIG (reference sequence). This CDR3 contains 14 residues.